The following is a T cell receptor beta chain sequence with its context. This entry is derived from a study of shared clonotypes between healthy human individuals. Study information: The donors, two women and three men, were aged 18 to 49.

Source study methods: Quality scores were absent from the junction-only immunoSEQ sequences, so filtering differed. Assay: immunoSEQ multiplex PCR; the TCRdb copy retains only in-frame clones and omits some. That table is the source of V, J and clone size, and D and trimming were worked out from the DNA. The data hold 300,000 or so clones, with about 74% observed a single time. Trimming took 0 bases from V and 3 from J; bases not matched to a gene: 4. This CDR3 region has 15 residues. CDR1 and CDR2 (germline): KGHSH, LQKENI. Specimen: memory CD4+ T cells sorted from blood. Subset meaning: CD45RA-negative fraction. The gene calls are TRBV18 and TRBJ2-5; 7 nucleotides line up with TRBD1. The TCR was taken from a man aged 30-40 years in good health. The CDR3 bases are TGTGCCAGCTCACCACCGGGACAGAGAAAAGAGACCCAGTACTTC. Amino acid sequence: CASSPPGQRKETQYF.